Listed below are T cell receptor beta chains from one sample, sequenced in a study of control samples from healthy donors and cancer patients. Profiled with immunoSEQ multiplex PCR; TCRdb holds only in-frame clones, not every one. The sample carries over 150,000 clones, 96% recorded once. Sequencing was performed on blood. These TCRs come from a woman in her 30s in good health. CDR3s include the opening cysteine and the closing phenylalanine or tryptophan. The order of the fields is D gene, V gene, J gene, clone size, CDR3 protein, CDR3 DNA. A D gene is named only where the DNA matches it firmly. Clone size is shown for a subset of rows, as once, few, many or a class of expanded clone.

d_gene: .; v_gene: TRBV20-1; j_gene: TRBJ2-7; abundance: .; CDR3aa: CSASPAYSYEQYF; CDR3nt: TGCAGTGCTAGTCCGGCGTACTCCTACGAGCAGTACTTC
d_gene: .; v_gene: TRBV5-1; j_gene: TRBJ2-1; abundance: .; CDR3aa: CASSTMLDNEQFF; CDR3nt: TGCGCCAGCAGCACCATGCTAGACAATGAGCAGTTCTTC
d_gene: .; v_gene: TRBV28; j_gene: TRBJ2-3; abundance: once; CDR3aa: CASWERGPDTQYF; CDR3nt: TGTGCCAGCTGGGAGCGCGGACCAGATACGCAGTATTTT
d_gene: TRBD1; v_gene: TRBV6-5; j_gene: TRBJ1-1; abundance: .; CDR3aa: CASDRGEGTEAFF; CDR3nt: TGTGCCAGTGACAGGGGCGAAGGCACTGAAGCTTTCTTT
d_gene: TRBD2; v_gene: TRBV19; j_gene: TRBJ2-5; abundance: .; CDR3aa: CASTPSAGTSGGRETQYF; CDR3nt: TGTGCCAGTACCCCCTCGGCCGGGACTAGCGGGGGAAGGGAGACCCAGTACTTC
d_gene: .; v_gene: TRBV30; j_gene: TRBJ1-4; abundance: .; CDR3aa: CAWSVLNEKLFF; CDR3nt: TGTGCCTGGAGTGTACTAAATGAAAAACTGTTTTTT
d_gene: TRBD2; v_gene: TRBV28; j_gene: TRBJ2-1; abundance: .; CDR3aa: CASISAGGPSANEQFF; CDR3nt: TGTGCCAGCATCTCGGCGGGAGGGCCCTCGGCCAATGAGCAGTTCTTC
d_gene: TRBD2; v_gene: TRBV3-1/TRBV3-2; j_gene: TRBJ2-1; abundance: .; CDR3aa: CASSHGGGNGYNEQFF; CDR3nt: TGTGCCAGCAGCCACGGGGGGGGGAATGGTTATAATGAGCAGTTCTTC
d_gene: .; v_gene: TRBV6-5; j_gene: TRBJ1-1; abundance: .; CDR3aa: CASSYSYRPNTEAFF; CDR3nt: TGTGCCAGCAGTTACTCGTATCGGCCGAACACTGAAGCTTTCTTT
d_gene: .; v_gene: TRBV2; j_gene: TRBJ1-6; abundance: .; CDR3aa: CASNGGGNSPLHF; CDR3nt: TGTGCCAGCAACGGGGGAGGTAATTCACCCCTCCACTTT
d_gene: .; v_gene: TRBV4-1; j_gene: TRBJ1-6; abundance: .; CDR3aa: CASSQVGQGNSPLHF; CDR3nt: TGCGCCAGCAGCCAAGTGGGTCAGGGGAATTCACCCCTCCACTTT
d_gene: .; v_gene: TRBV28; j_gene: TRBJ2-7; abundance: .; CDR3aa: CASSLGQIVGLFTYEQYF; CDR3nt: TGTGCCAGCAGTTTAGGACAAATTGTGGGACTCTTTACCTACGAGCAGTACTTC
d_gene: .; v_gene: TRBV5-1; j_gene: TRBJ1-4; abundance: .; CDR3aa: CASSLVGTNEKLFF; CDR3nt: TGCGCCAGCAGCTTGGTCGGAACTAATGAAAAACTGTTTTTT
d_gene: .; v_gene: TRBV27; j_gene: TRBJ1-1; abundance: once; CDR3aa: CASSATVFTEAFF; CDR3nt: TGTGCCAGCAGTGCGACAGTGTTCACTGAAGCTTTCTTT
d_gene: .; v_gene: TRBV6-1; j_gene: TRBJ1-1; abundance: .; CDR3aa: CASSETHGAFF; CDR3nt: TGTGCCAGCAGTGAAACCCACGGGGCTTTCTTT
d_gene: TRBD2; v_gene: TRBV19; j_gene: TRBJ2-7; abundance: .; CDR3aa: CASSIGGTTSSYEQYF; CDR3nt: TGTGCCAGTAGTATAGGGGGGACTACCAGCTCCTACGAGCAGTACTTC
d_gene: .; v_gene: TRBV5-4; j_gene: TRBJ1-1; abundance: .; CDR3aa: CASSLEGTRNTEAFF; CDR3nt: TGTGCCAGCAGCTTGGAGGGGACCCGGAACACTGAAGCTTTCTTT
d_gene: .; v_gene: TRBV6-5; j_gene: TRBJ2-3; abundance: .; CDR3aa: CASSYSRAPDTQYF; CDR3nt: TGTGCCAGCAGTTACTCGAGGGCCCCAGATACGCAGTATTTT
d_gene: .; v_gene: TRBV21-1; j_gene: TRBJ2-1; abundance: .; CDR3aa: CASSNRLAVGNEQFF; CDR3nt: TGTGCCAGCAGCAACCGCCTAGCGGTTGGCAATGAGCAGTTCTTC
d_gene: TRBD1; v_gene: TRBV30; j_gene: TRBJ2-2; abundance: .; CDR3aa: CAWKWTGTTTGELFF; CDR3nt: TGTGCCTGGAAATGGACAGGGACGACGACCGGGGAGCTGTTTTTT
d_gene: .; v_gene: TRBV2; j_gene: TRBJ2-5; abundance: .; CDR3aa: CASTIDSPRETQYF; CDR3nt: TGTGCCAGCACAATCGACTCACCTAGGGAGACCCAGTACTTC
d_gene: TRBD1; v_gene: TRBV14; j_gene: TRBJ1-4; abundance: .; CDR3aa: CASSQGFQGAIEKLFF; CDR3nt: TGTGCCAGCAGCCAAGGGTTCCAGGGGGCGATTGAAAAACTGTTTTTT
d_gene: .; v_gene: TRBV13; j_gene: TRBJ1-2; abundance: .; CDR3aa: CASSLGTAPSGYTF; CDR3nt: TGTGCCAGCAGCTTGGGGACGGCTCCGTCTGGCTACACCTTC
d_gene: TRBD2; v_gene: TRBV24-1; j_gene: TRBJ2-7; abundance: .; CDR3aa: CATSDPTSGGSGGYEQYF; CDR3nt: TGTGCCACCAGTGACCCCACTAGCGGGGGGTCAGGAGGTTACGAGCAGTACTTC
d_gene: TRBD2; v_gene: TRBV4-1; j_gene: TRBJ2-1; abundance: once; CDR3aa: CASSHLISGAEQFF; CDR3nt: TGCGCCAGCAGCCACCTTATTAGCGGGGCGGAGCAGTTCTTC
d_gene: .; v_gene: TRBV18; j_gene: TRBJ1-1; abundance: .; CDR3aa: CASSPDGNTEAFF; CDR3nt: TGTGCCAGCTCACCGGACGGGAACACTGAAGCTTTCTTT
d_gene: .; v_gene: TRBV5-1; j_gene: TRBJ2-2; abundance: .; CDR3aa: CASSLAGYGELFF; CDR3nt: TGCGCCAGCAGCTTGGCGGGGTACGGGGAGCTGTTTTTT
d_gene: .; v_gene: TRBV5-6; j_gene: TRBJ2-1; abundance: .; CDR3aa: CASSAYLGILNEQFF; CDR3nt: TGTGCCAGCAGCGCATACCTCGGGATTCTCAATGAGCAGTTCTTC
d_gene: TRBD2; v_gene: TRBV4-1; j_gene: TRBJ2-1; abundance: .; CDR3aa: CASSPGGRLAGGPSYNEQFF; CDR3nt: TGCGCCAGCAGCCCAGGGGGTCGACTAGCGGGAGGGCCGTCCTACAATGAGCAGTTCTTC
d_gene: .; v_gene: TRBV3-1/TRBV3-2; j_gene: TRBJ1-1; abundance: .; CDR3aa: CASALYWGDTEAFF; CDR3nt: TGTGCCAGCGCCCTTTATTGGGGGGACACTGAAGCTTTCTTT
d_gene: .; v_gene: TRBV24-1; j_gene: TRBJ1-2; abundance: .; CDR3aa: CATSESRGLSGYTF; CDR3nt: TGTGCCACCAGTGAATCGAGAGGGCTCAGTGGCTACACCTTC
d_gene: .; v_gene: TRBV3-1/TRBV3-2; j_gene: TRBJ1-5; abundance: .; CDR3aa: CASSHSTGYQPQHF; CDR3nt: TGTGCCAGCAGCCATTCCACAGGTTATCAGCCCCAGCATTTT
d_gene: .; v_gene: TRBV7-3; j_gene: TRBJ2-3; abundance: once; CDR3aa: CASSGGGSTDTQYF; CDR3nt: TGTGCCAGCAGCGGAGGGGGAAGCACAGATACGCAGTATTTT
d_gene: TRBD1; v_gene: TRBV29-1; j_gene: TRBJ2-7; abundance: .; CDR3aa: CSVGSPGQGDEQYF; CDR3nt: TGCAGCGTTGGATCGCCTGGACAGGGGGACGAGCAGTACTTC
d_gene: .; v_gene: TRBV15; j_gene: TRBJ1-1; abundance: .; CDR3aa: CATSTYGAPRTEAFF; CDR3nt: TGTGCCACCAGCACCTATGGGGCTCCGCGCACTGAAGCTTTCTTT
d_gene: .; v_gene: TRBV5-6; j_gene: TRBJ2-5; abundance: .; CDR3aa: CASSLGGPRETQYF; CDR3nt: TGTGCCAGCAGCTTGGGGGGTCCCCGGGAGACCCAGTACTTC
d_gene: .; v_gene: TRBV27; j_gene: TRBJ2-3; abundance: once; CDR3aa: CASTDSLRDTQYF; CDR3nt: TGTGCCAGCACGGACAGCCTTAGAGATACGCAGTATTTT
d_gene: .; v_gene: TRBV11-2; j_gene: TRBJ1-5; abundance: .; CDR3aa: CASSLVGNQPQHF; CDR3nt: TGTGCCAGCAGCTTAGTAGGCAATCAGCCCCAGCATTTT
d_gene: .; v_gene: TRBV20-1; j_gene: TRBJ2-7; abundance: .; CDR3aa: CSAGRLSEQYF; CDR3nt: TGCAGTGCTGGACGACTGAGTGAGCAGTACTTC
d_gene: .; v_gene: TRBV30; j_gene: TRBJ2-7; abundance: .; CDR3aa: CAWNQQGPYEQYF; CDR3nt: TGTGCCTGGAATCAGCAAGGTCCCTACGAGCAGTACTTC
d_gene: .; v_gene: TRBV6-4; j_gene: TRBJ2-2; abundance: .; CDR3aa: CASSDREAGELFF; CDR3nt: TGTGCCAGCAGTGACCGGGAAGCCGGGGAGCTGTTTTTT
d_gene: .; v_gene: TRBV12-3/TRBV12-4; j_gene: TRBJ2-2; abundance: once; CDR3aa: CASHRVGELFF; CDR3nt: TGTGCCAGCCACCGCGTCGGGGAGCTGTTTTTT
d_gene: .; v_gene: TRBV20-1; j_gene: TRBJ2-7; abundance: few; CDR3aa: CSASRGNEQYF; CDR3nt: TGCAGTGCTAGTCGGGGAAACGAGCAGTACTTC
d_gene: .; v_gene: TRBV3-1/TRBV3-2; j_gene: TRBJ1-1; abundance: once; CDR3aa: CASSRGTEAFF; CDR3nt: TGTGCCAGCAGCCGAGGGACTGAAGCTTTCTTT
d_gene: .; v_gene: TRBV2; j_gene: TRBJ1-4; abundance: .; CDR3aa: CASTGQTNEKLFF; CDR3nt: TGTGCCAGCACTGGGCAGACTAATGAAAAACTGTTTTTT
d_gene: TRBD1; v_gene: TRBV9; j_gene: TRBJ1-1; abundance: .; CDR3aa: CASSVGQSSNTEAFF; CDR3nt: TGTGCCAGCAGCGTGGGACAGTCATCGAACACTGAAGCTTTCTTT
d_gene: TRBD1; v_gene: TRBV3-1/TRBV3-2; j_gene: TRBJ1-6; abundance: .; CDR3aa: CASSLRQGDSPLHF; CDR3nt: TGTGCCAGCAGCCTCCGACAGGGGGATTCACCCCTCCACTTT
d_gene: TRBD2; v_gene: TRBV11-3; j_gene: TRBJ2-1; abundance: .; CDR3aa: CASSVDQAGGTYNEQFF; CDR3nt: TGTGCCAGCAGCGTAGACCAGGCGGGAGGGACCTACAATGAGCAGTTCTTC
d_gene: TRBD2; v_gene: TRBV5-6; j_gene: TRBJ2-5; abundance: .; CDR3aa: CASSLELAGGLTIQETQYF; CDR3nt: TGTGCCAGCAGCTTGGAACTAGCGGGGGGACTTACCATACAAGAGACCCAGTACTTC
d_gene: TRBD1; v_gene: TRBV18; j_gene: TRBJ1-4; abundance: .; CDR3aa: CASSPRTGKNEKLFF; CDR3nt: TGTGCCAGCTCACCCAGGACAGGGAAGAATGAAAAACTGTTTTTT
d_gene: TRBD1; v_gene: TRBV18; j_gene: TRBJ1-3; abundance: .; CDR3aa: CASSLRGSTGNTIYF; CDR3nt: TGTGCCAGCTCACTCAGGGGGTCGACTGGAAACACCATATATTTT
d_gene: .; v_gene: TRBV7-3; j_gene: TRBJ2-1; abundance: once; CDR3aa: CASSPKAATYNEQFF; CDR3nt: TGTGCCAGCAGCCCCAAAGCGGCAACCTACAATGAGCAGTTCTTC
d_gene: .; v_gene: TRBV9; j_gene: TRBJ2-1; abundance: .; CDR3aa: CASSVGAGDYNEQFF; CDR3nt: TGTGCCAGCAGCGTAGGCGCAGGGGATTACAATGAGCAGTTCTTC
d_gene: .; v_gene: TRBV12-5; j_gene: TRBJ1-1; abundance: .; CDR3aa: CASGLNYRADWNTEAFF; CDR3nt: TGTGCTAGTGGTTTGAATTATCGAGCTGACTGGAACACTGAAGCTTTCTTT
d_gene: .; v_gene: TRBV27; j_gene: TRBJ1-4; abundance: .; CDR3aa: CASSLSRAGEEEKLFF; CDR3nt: TGTGCCAGCAGTTTATCGAGAGCGGGAGAGGAGGAAAAACTGTTTTTT